Here is one T cell receptor (beta chain) with its context. No antigen is known for it. The sample comes from a study of shared clonotypes between healthy human individuals. Study information: In total, the donors were a couple of women and a few men aged 18 to 49. General study points: Among donors, sharing of clonotypes was expected to be affected by sequencing depth. Few donors limited the genetic and exposure-history diversity represented.

Sequenced by immunoSEQ multiplex PCR; TCRdb stores in-frame clones only, minus some. The sample has some 470,000 clones, about three quarters seen once. Caucasian adults living in Nashville, Tennessee, provided all samples. Germline loops: CDR1 LNHDA, CDR2 SQIVND (reference sequence). This CDR3 region has 15 residues. V dropped 4 bases and J dropped 3; count of bases not matched to a gene: 7. The TCR sequence derives from a woman between 40 and 55 years old in good health. Some clones in this sample may be carry-over from other donors' samples. The genes are TRBV19 and TRBJ2-7, with 9 bases fitting TRBD2. The sequenced sample consisted of PBMCs. CDR3 sequence reads: CASSNPGTSNYEQYF. As DNA, the CDR3 is TGTGCCAGTAGTAACCCCGGGACTAGCAACTACGAGCAGTACTTC.